This entry describes one T cell receptor beta chain. Its antigen is not yet known. Base-call qualities are not available, and no considerably larger clone is one nucleotide away. The EasySep Human CD8+ T Cell Enrichment Kit was used on day 10 to isolate CD8+ T cells from every culture. This sample is drawn from a study of CD8 T cell repertoires and HIV-1 epitope variants (dated by TCRdb to about 2020). About the full investigation: In separate culture wells, T cells were stimulated with each of twenty-five peptides that represented autologous and known Gag and Nef epitope variants. A CMV, EBV and flu peptide pool, the Ebola AY9 epitope as negative control, and a no-peptide well were included as control conditions. The epitopes tested were three Gag epitope families plus Nef HW9 and YT9. Using the EasySep Human T Cell Enrichment Kit, T cells were enriched and then co-cultured with an equal number of autologous T cell-negative cells acting as antigen-presenting cells. For 10 days the cultures were kept in IMDM with gentamicin, and on days 3 and 7 half of the media was changed with IL-2, IL-7 and IL-15 added. A 1M T cell aliquot was kept as an uncultured baseline condition, separate from the roughly 76 T cell cultures. A total of 83 T cell cultures were run, with each culture condition done in triplicate except for one peptide, which was done in duplicate. The paper's findings and limits, for the study overall: About 5 clonotypes recognized the Nef KF9 family and one clonotype recognized the HW9 family, while no responses to the TAALDMSHF plasma variant were seen. The study identified nine antigen-specific TCR beta clonotypes, over 5 of which appeared to be cross-reactive for autologous or known escape epitope variants. The assay identified only TCR beta chains and indicated proliferation in response to antigen, without indicating T cell function or cytokine profile.

Taken from cysteine to phenylalanine, the CDR3 has 16 residues. Only the CDR3 region is kept as DNA, spanning 48 bases read in frame from base 1. Sequences MNHEY (CDR1) and SMNVEV (CDR2) are obtained from the germline V gene (reference sequence). Clipping removes 5 bases from V and 2 bases from J, with 3 as the unmatched junction base count. Sequencing of TCR beta CDR3 regions was performed at survey depth on the immunoSEQ platform. The QIAamp DNA micro kit was used to extract genomic DNA from every cultured and uncultured CD8+ T cell population. The source study handled its data this way. Samples with fewer than 5,000 productive reads were excluded, which removed about 7% of the roughly 75 HIV peptide-stimulated cultures. Sequences were trimmed to CDR3 by a MANAFEST web app, and nonproductive sequences, CDR3s under 5 amino acids, and sequences not starting with C or ending with F/W were removed. Clonotypes were classified as antigen-specific only if expansion was observed in at least 2 of 3 replicates versus the no-peptide control at FDR 0.01, only within one epitope family. Specific clonotypes also needed at least fivefold higher frequency than in wells stimulated with peptides from other epitope families. Here the immuneACCESS table is served through TCRdb, limited to in-frame sequences with V and J called. Missing clones are a known gap in these copies; in checked studies unresolved V genes cover under half, and the rest lacks a known reason. D and trimming come from the DNA, and the V and J calls and clone size come from that table. The sample table shows 6,000 or so clones, and less than 70% are seen once. The ten largest account for about 39% of the sample.

The sequenced sample was cultured CD8+ T cells derived from PBMCs. The chain is encoded by TRBV27 joined to TRBJ2-1, with 13 bases in between that match TRBD2. This receptor was obtained from a male donor with HIV. The CDR3 region reads CASSQGLAGTYNEQFF. The DNA is TGTGCCAGCAGTCAGGGACTAGCGGGAACCTACAATGAGCAGTTCTTC.